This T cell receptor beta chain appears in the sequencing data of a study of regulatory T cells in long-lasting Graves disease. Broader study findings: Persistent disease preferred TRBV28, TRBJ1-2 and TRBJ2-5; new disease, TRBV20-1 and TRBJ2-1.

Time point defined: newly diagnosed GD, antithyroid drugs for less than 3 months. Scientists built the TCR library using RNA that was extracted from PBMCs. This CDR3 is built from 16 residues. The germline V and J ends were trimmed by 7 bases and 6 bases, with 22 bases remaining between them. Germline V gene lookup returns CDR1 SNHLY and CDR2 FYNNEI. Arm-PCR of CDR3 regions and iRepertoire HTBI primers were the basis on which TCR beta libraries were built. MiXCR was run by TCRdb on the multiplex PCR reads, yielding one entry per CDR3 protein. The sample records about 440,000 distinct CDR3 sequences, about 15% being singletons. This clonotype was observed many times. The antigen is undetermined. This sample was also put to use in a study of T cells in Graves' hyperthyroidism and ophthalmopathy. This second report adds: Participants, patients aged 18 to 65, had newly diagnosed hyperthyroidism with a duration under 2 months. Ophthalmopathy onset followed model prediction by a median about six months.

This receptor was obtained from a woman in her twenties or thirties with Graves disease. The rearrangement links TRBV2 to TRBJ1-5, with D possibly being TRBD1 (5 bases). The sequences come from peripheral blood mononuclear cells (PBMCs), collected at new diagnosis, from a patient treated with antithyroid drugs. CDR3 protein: CASTLDVGGRVQPQHF. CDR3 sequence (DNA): TGTGCCAGCACTCTTGACGTCGGGGGACGGGTTCAGCCCCAGCATTTT.